Following are 24 T cell receptor beta chains from one sample sequenced in a study of human T cells and chemical hapten exposure. Sample time point: patch test 3, about 24 weeks after DPC sensitization. Indicated treatment: therapeutic diphenylcyclopropenone sensitization with weekly scalp DPC. TCRdb re-called the RACE reads with MiXCR, one entry per CDR3 protein. In the table there are some 110,000 distinct CDR3 sequences, nearly 35% of which are singletons. This sample comprised whole blood, obtained in connection with sensitization to the hapten diphenylcyclopropenone (DPC). These receptors were collected from a man aged 40-55 years with alopecia areata. Some clones in this sample may be carry-over from other donors' samples.

This clonotype showed up many times. The chain recombines TRBV7-9 with TRBJ2-3, with D uncertain. Germline assignment: CDR1 SEHNR and CDR2 FQNEAQ (reference sequence). This CDR3 has 14 residues. V was trimmed by 5 bases and J by 0 bases, leaving 9 bases between them. CDR3 sequence (DNA): TGTGCCAGCAGCCTAACCACTAGCACAGATACGCAGTATTTT. Residues: CASSLTTSTDTQYF. Full variable domain (rest looked up from reference TRBV7-9 and TRBJ2-3): DTGVSQNPRHKITKRGQNVTFRCDPISEHNRLYWYRQTLGQGPEFLTYFQNEAQLEKSRLLSDRFSAERPKGSFSTLEIQRTEQGDSAMYLCASSLTTSTDTQYFGPGTRLTVL.

V usage is TRBV12-3 or TRBV12-4 and J usage is TRBJ1-4; D is undetermined. Trimming pared 5 bases from V and 8 bases from J, leaving 9 bases between. This CDR3 has 12 amino acids. The CDR3 region is CASSPNTEKLFF. The CDR3 DNA sequence: TGTGCCAGCAGTCCTAACACGGAAAAACTGTTTTTT.

A few counts support this clonotype. The chain carries TRBV5-6 and TRBJ1-6; 10 nucleotides match TRBD1. The J segment lost 0 bases and the V segment lost 0 bases, leaving 0 bases of the junction unmatched. The germline V gene has CDR1 SGHDT and CDR2 YYEEEE. The CDR3 is 17 amino acids. The DNA for the CDR3 is TGTGCCAGCAGCTTGGGGACAGGGGGCTCCTATAATTCACCCCTCCACTTT. Its translation: CASSLGTGGSYNSPLHF.

The rearrangement uses TRBV6-1 and TRBJ1-5; 7 nucleotides agree with TRBD1. The V and J ends lost 4 bases and 5 bases, in that order; junction bases with no gene match: 11. The CDR3 spans 16 residues. Germline lookup yields CDR1 MNHNS and CDR2 SASEGT. CDR3 sequence reads: CASSGPRDSSYQPQHF. The CDR3 region has the DNA TGTGCCAGCAGTGGACCCAGGGACAGCTCATATCAGCCCCAGCATTTT.

The gene calls are TRBV24-1 and TRBJ2-2; D is undetermined. The V end lost 8 bases, the J end lost 0 bases, and 12 bases lay between the germline ends. Germline-derived CDR1 and CDR2 are KGHDR and SFDVKD. This CDR3 has 15 residues. The CDR3 DNA reads as TGTGCCACCACCTCAGCTGTGACGAACACCGGGGAGCTGTTTTTT. Amino acids: CATTSAVTNTGELFF.

The CDR3 DNA reads as TGTGCCAGCAGCGAGACAGACTATGGCTACACCTTC. As protein: CASSETDYGYTF. The chain links TRBV7-2 to TRBJ1-2, with TRBD1 as a possible D gene (5 bases). There are 12 residues in the CDR3. The germline V gene encodes CDR1 SGHTA and CDR2 FQGNSA. Trimming took off 5 bases at V and 3 bases at J, with 7 bases between the two ends.

The V and J genes are TRBV5-1 and TRBJ2-2, with no clear D. The CDR3 runs to 15 residues. V was shortened by 6 bases and J by 4 bases, with 16 bases between the two germline ends. Looked up from germline, CDR1 is SGHRS and CDR2 is YFSETQ. The CDR3 loop reads CASTSFVQTTGELFF. CDR3 nucleotide sequence: TGCGCCAGCACCTCATTTGTACAGACCACCGGGGAGCTGTTTTTT.

The chain employs TRBV24-1 and TRBJ2-1; 13 bases match TRBD2. V lost 4 bases to trimming and J lost 9 bases; unmatched junction nucleotides: 5. The CDR3 is 15 residues long. Germline V gene lookup returns CDR1 KGHDR and CDR2 SFDVKD. In DNA form, the CDR3 reads TGTGCCACCAGTGACCGGACTAGCGGGAGACGTGAGCAGTTCTTC. It translates to CATSDRTSGRREQFF.

The CDR3 DNA is TGCGCCAGCAGCCTGGGACAGGCCCAAGAGACCCAGTACTTC. It yields the protein CASSLGQAQETQYF. V and J are TRBV5-1 and TRBJ2-5; 8 bases align to TRBD1. V was pared by 4 bases and J by 1 base, with 3 bases of the junction left unmatched. The CDR3 has 14 amino acids. CDR1 is SGHRS, CDR2 YFSETQ, per germline.

The genes are TRBV3-1 and TRBJ2-7, with D unresolved. This CDR3 spans 13 amino acids. V was cut by 0 bases and J by 6 bases, with 9 bases left in between. Germline-derived CDR1 and CDR2 are LGHDT and YNNKEL (reference sequence). For the CDR3, the DNA is TGTGCCAGCAGCCAAGATCTCCAGTCCGAGCAGTACGTC. Protein product: CASSQDLQSEQYV.

A few counts support this clonotype. The gene calls are TRBV20-1 and TRBJ1-2; D is undetermined. V was pared by 6 bases and J by 4 bases, with 15 bases between. The CDR3 consists of 13 residues. CDR1 DFQATT and CDR2 SNEGSKA come from the germline V gene (reference sequence). This chain's CDR3 is CSAFLAARYGYTF. CDR3 DNA: TGCAGTGCCTTCCTCGCAGCACGCTATGGCTACACCTTC.

This clonotype was recorded many times. J is TRBJ2-1 and V is TRBV13; 7 bases line up with TRBD1. Germline CDR1 reads PRHDT; CDR2 reads FYEKMQ (reference sequence). Germline trimming cut 6 bases from V and 6 bases from J; bases unmatched to any gene: 2. The CDR3 runs 12 residues. The CDR3 DNA reads TGTGCCAGCAGTCCAGGGGGCAATGAGCAGTTCTTC. Its translation: CASSPGGNEQFF.

This clonotype appeared many times. This rearrangement joins TRBV20-1 to TRBJ2-7; 9 bases line up with TRBD1. Germline values: CDR1 DFQATT, CDR2 SNEGSKA (reference sequence). J gave up 2 bases and V 4 bases, and 9 bases lay outside the gene matches. This CDR3 comprises 15 residues. This chain's CDR3 is CSANLPGQGTYEQYF. CDR3 in DNA: TGCAGTGCTAATTTGCCAGGACAGGGGACCTACGAGCAGTACTTC.

The chain carries TRBV5-1 and TRBJ2-5, with TRBD1 matching 7 bases. Trimming removed 4 bases from V and 5 bases from J; junction bases left unmatched: 8. Germline CDR1 is SGHRS and CDR2 is YFSETQ. The CDR3 has 14 amino acids. The CDR3 loop is CASSTGQRSETQYF. The CDR3 nucleotides are TGCGCCAGCAGCACGGGACAGCGGAGTGAGACCCAGTACTTC.

Only a few counts were recorded for this clonotype. The J gene is TRBJ2-1, the V gene TRBV7-6, with 14 bases fitting TRBD2. Germline CDR1 SGHVS, CDR2 FNYEAQ. This CDR3 spans 16 amino acids. J lost 7 bases, V lost 1 base, and 3 bases had no gene match. Here the CDR3 DNA reads TGTGCCAGCAGCTTAGAGGGACTAGCGGGAGTAAATGAGCAGTTCTTC. This gives the protein CASSLEGLAGVNEQFF.

This clonotype was observed a few times. This chain links TRBV28 with TRBJ2-1; perhaps TRBD2 as D (6 bases). The length of the CDR3 is 18 residues. Germline V CDR1 and CDR2: MDHEN, SYDVKM. The ends were cut back, 1 base at V and 7 bases at J, with 23 bases in the middle. The CDR3 protein is CASSLFGLRDSRLNEQFF. The CDR3 DNA sequence: TGTGCCAGCAGTTTATTCGGCCTCCGGGACTCCAGGCTGAATGAGCAGTTCTTC.

The V and J genes are TRBV20-1 and TRBJ2-5; possibly TRBD1 for D (5 bases). CDR3 length: 14 amino acids. Trimming took off 2 bases at V and 2 bases at J, with 12 bases between the two ends. Germline CDR1 reads DFQATT; CDR2 reads SNEGSKA (reference sequence). The CDR3 DNA reads as TGCAGTGCTAGACCCGGACACAGGCAAGAGACCCAGTACTTC. Its translation is CSARPGHRQETQYF.

V gene TRBV5-1 combines with J gene TRBJ1-5; no clear D gene. The CDR3 sequence is 15 residues long. Trimming stripped 1 base from V and 3 bases from J, with 11 bases between. Germline CDR1 reads SGHRS; CDR2 reads YFSETQ. The CDR3 here is CASSLFPGSNQPQHF. The CDR3 DNA follows: TGCGCCAGCAGCTTGTTTCCGGGGTCCAATCAGCCCCAGCATTTT. The entire variable domain, with the rest obtained from reference TRBV5-1 and TRBJ1-5, is as follows: KAGVTQTPRYLIKTRGQQVTLSCSPISGHRSVSWYQQTPGQGLQFLFEYFSETQRNKGNFPGRFSGRQFSNSRSEMNVSTLELGDSALYLCASSLFPGSNQPQHFGDGTRLSIL.

V and J are TRBV6-5 and TRBJ1-6; D is possibly TRBD1 (5 bases). V lost 6 bases and J 7 bases, leaving 10 bases between the germline ends. This CDR3 spans 13 amino acids. In germline, CDR1 is MNHEY, CDR2 SVGAGI. The CDR3 coding sequence is TGTGCCAGCAGAAGACAGACCAATTCACCCCTCCACTTT. This sequence encodes CASRRQTNSPLHF.

This chain joins TRBV21-1 and TRBJ2-7. TRBV21-1 is a pseudogene. The CDR3 length is 12 residues. The CDR3 sequence: CASSKTYHRKYV. CDR3 nucleotide sequence: TGTGCCAGCAGCAAAACCTATCATCGAAAGTACGTC.

In DNA form, the CDR3 reads TGTGCCAGCAGGTCAAGAGGTGCGACTAATGAAAAACTGTTTTTT. It encodes CASRSRGATNEKLFF. The J gene is TRBJ1-4, the V gene TRBV6-5; no firm D call. CDR1 is MNHEY, CDR2 SVGAGI, per germline. V shed 6 bases and J shed 2 bases, with 13 bases lying between them. CDR3 length: 15 amino acids.

This clonotype has more than one count but fewer than ten. The genes are TRBV29-1 and TRBJ2-3; D unresolved. Germline-derived CDR1 and CDR2 are SQVTM and ANQGSEA. There are 10 residues in the CDR3. V gave up 7 bases and J gave up 6 bases, with 8 bases separating them. The CDR3 nucleotides are TGCAGCGCCCTCTTGGATACGCAGTATTTT. Encoded protein: CSALLDTQYF.

The chain joins TRBV10-3 to TRBJ2-3; 10 nucleotides line up with TRBD2. There are 16 residues in the CDR3. J gave up 1 base and V 8 bases, and 9 bases lay outside the gene matches. Germline CDR1 and CDR2: ENHRY and SYGVKD. CDR3 protein: CAIRPSGSTGTDTQYF. CDR3 nucleotides: TGTGCCATCCGGCCTAGCGGGAGTACTGGCACAGATACGCAGTATTTT.

This clonotype was counted a few times. The rearrangement uses TRBV5-1 and TRBJ2-7; the match to TRBD1 covers 10 bases. Germline V gene sequence: CDR1 SGHRS, CDR2 YFSETQ. J lost 0 bases, V lost 3 bases, and 3 bases had no gene match. This CDR3 comprises 15 residues. CDR3 loop: CASSSGQGGSYEQYV. For the CDR3, the DNA is TGCGCCAGCAGCTCAGGACAGGGGGGCTCCTACGAGCAGTACGTC.